These T cell receptor beta chains were read from a single sample in a study of blood T cell repertoires in COVID-19. Clones were sequenced by immunoSEQ multiplex PCR, and TCRdb holds only the in-frame ones, with some missing. Of 150,000 to 200,000 clones listed, roughly 80% are singletons. The sequenced material came from peripheral blood. The receptors originated from an elderly woman with COVID-19, enrolled during active disease. Both conserved end residues are part of each CDR3. The order of the fields is clone size, J gene, D gene, V gene, CDR3 protein, CDR3 DNA. D genes are given only for firm matches. Rows may omit the clone size; those that give it use once, few, many or a size class.

abundance: .
j_gene: TRBJ2-7
d_gene: .
v_gene: TRBV5-5
CDR3aa: CASSLVLLGAPYEQYF
CDR3nt: TGTGCCAGCAGCTTGGTCTTGTTAGGAGCCCCTTACGAGCAGTACTTC

abundance: few
j_gene: TRBJ1-2
d_gene: TRBD1
v_gene: TRBV28
CDR3aa: CASSLPGQVYGYTF
CDR3nt: TGTGCCAGCAGTTTGCCGGGACAGGTCTATGGCTACACCTTC

abundance: .
j_gene: TRBJ2-7
d_gene: TRBD1
v_gene: TRBV28
CDR3aa: CASRGRQGSYEQYF
CDR3nt: TGTGCCAGCAGGGGCCGACAGGGCAGCTACGAGCAGTACTTC

abundance: .
j_gene: TRBJ1-2
d_gene: .
v_gene: TRBV28
CDR3aa: CASSLWPRGYGYTF
CDR3nt: TGTGCCAGCAGTTTGTGGCCACGGGGCTATGGCTACACCTTC

abundance: .
j_gene: TRBJ2-7
d_gene: .
v_gene: TRBV2
CDR3aa: CASRENSYEQYF
CDR3nt: TGTGCCAGCAGGGAAAACAGCTACGAGCAGTACTTC

abundance: .
j_gene: TRBJ1-1
d_gene: .
v_gene: TRBV4-1
CDR3aa: CASSQDPGQRNTEAFF
CDR3nt: TGCGCCAGCAGCCAAGATCCCGGACAGCGGAACACTGAAGCTTTCTTT

abundance: .
j_gene: TRBJ2-3
d_gene: .
v_gene: TRBV5-1
CDR3aa: CASSLDPLSSDTQYF
CDR3nt: TGCGCCAGCAGCCTGGACCCACTCTCCTCAGATACGCAGTATTTT

abundance: .
j_gene: TRBJ1-4
d_gene: .
v_gene: TRBV19
CDR3aa: CASSSGTTNEKLFF
CDR3nt: TGTGCCAGTAGCTCCGGGACAACTAATGAAAAACTGTTTTTT

abundance: .
j_gene: TRBJ2-5
d_gene: .
v_gene: TRBV5-1
CDR3aa: CASSLYGSQETQYF
CDR3nt: TGCGCCAGCAGCTTGTATGGCAGCCAAGAGACCCAGTACTTC

abundance: .
j_gene: TRBJ1-2
d_gene: TRBD1
v_gene: TRBV6-5
CDR3aa: CASTPGQGYGYTF
CDR3nt: TGTGCCAGCACCCCGGGACAGGGGTATGGCTACACCTTC

abundance: .
j_gene: TRBJ1-2
d_gene: TRBD1
v_gene: TRBV9
CDR3aa: CASSLDRDYGYTF
CDR3nt: TGTGCCAGCAGCTTGGACAGGGACTATGGCTACACCTTC

abundance: .
j_gene: TRBJ2-7
d_gene: .
v_gene: TRBV7-2
CDR3aa: CASSPRGLDSYEQYF
CDR3nt: TGTGCCAGCAGCCCCAGGGGTCTTGACTCCTACGAGCAGTACTTC

abundance: .
j_gene: TRBJ1-4
d_gene: .
v_gene: TRBV10-1
CDR3aa: CATFHEQPFSTNEKLFF
CDR3nt: TGCGCCACCTTCCACGAGCAACCCTTTTCAACTAATGAAAAACTGTTTTTT

abundance: .
j_gene: TRBJ2-1
d_gene: TRBD2
v_gene: TRBV10-3
CDR3aa: CAISRPAGENYNEQFF
CDR3nt: TGTGCCATCAGTCGGCCGGCGGGAGAGAACTACAATGAGCAGTTCTTC

abundance: .
j_gene: TRBJ1-4
d_gene: .
v_gene: TRBV4-1
CDR3aa: CASSQTGGTNEKLFF
CDR3nt: TGCGCCAGCAGCCAAACCGGGGGAACTAATGAAAAACTGTTTTTT

abundance: .
j_gene: TRBJ2-5
d_gene: TRBD1
v_gene: TRBV11-1
CDR3aa: CASSLRDRSQETQYF
CDR3nt: TGTGCCAGCAGCTTAAGGGACAGATCCCAAGAGACCCAGTACTTC

abundance: .
j_gene: TRBJ1-1
d_gene: .
v_gene: TRBV2
CDR3aa: CASSETAGTEAFF
CDR3nt: TGTGCCAGCAGTGAGACAGCGGGCACTGAAGCTTTCTTT

abundance: .
j_gene: TRBJ2-7
d_gene: .
v_gene: TRBV5-1
CDR3aa: CASSLDTYEQYF
CDR3nt: TGCGCCAGCAGCTTGGACACCTACGAGCAGTACTTC

abundance: .
j_gene: TRBJ2-4
d_gene: .
v_gene: TRBV28
CDR3aa: CASSIVGGAGNIQYF
CDR3nt: TGTGCCAGCAGCATCGTTGGAGGGGCTGGGAACATTCAGTACTTC

abundance: .
j_gene: TRBJ1-2
d_gene: .
v_gene: TRBV27
CDR3aa: CASSLDGSYGYTF
CDR3nt: TGTGCCAGCAGTTTAGATGGCAGCTATGGCTACACCTTC

abundance: .
j_gene: TRBJ1-5
d_gene: TRBD1
v_gene: TRBV19
CDR3aa: CASSIRLTGGNQPQHF
CDR3nt: TGTGCCAGTAGTATCCGGCTGACAGGGGGCAATCAGCCCCAGCATTTT

abundance: .
j_gene: TRBJ1-2
d_gene: .
v_gene: TRBV12-3/TRBV12-4
CDR3aa: CASSLTGRGYTF
CDR3nt: TGTGCCAGCAGTTTAACAGGACGCGGCTACACCTTC

abundance: .
j_gene: TRBJ1-2
d_gene: .
v_gene: TRBV28
CDR3aa: CASSLSRAGYTF
CDR3nt: TGTGCCAGCAGTTTATCCAGGGCTGGCTACACCTTC

abundance: once
j_gene: TRBJ1-2
d_gene: .
v_gene: TRBV7-8
CDR3aa: CASSLAGRSYGYTF
CDR3nt: TGTGCCAGCAGCCTAGCGGGGAGGTCCTATGGCTACACCTTC

abundance: .
j_gene: TRBJ2-6
d_gene: .
v_gene: TRBV7-2
CDR3aa: CASSLIGVWGANVLTF
CDR3nt: TGTGCCAGCAGCTTAATAGGGGTCTGGGGGGCCAACGTCCTGACTTTC

abundance: .
j_gene: TRBJ2-2
d_gene: TRBD1
v_gene: TRBV9
CDR3aa: CASSGRGTGGVVSGELFF
CDR3nt: TGTGCCAGCAGCGGGCGCGGGACAGGGGGCGTAGTGTCCGGGGAGCTGTTTTTT

abundance: .
j_gene: TRBJ2-4
d_gene: .
v_gene: TRBV6-1
CDR3aa: CASSEGRVTIQYF
CDR3nt: TGTGCCAGCAGTGAAGGCCGGGTGACCATTCAGTACTTC

abundance: .
j_gene: TRBJ1-2
d_gene: .
v_gene: TRBV7-9
CDR3aa: CASSSTGTPGYTF
CDR3nt: TGTGCCAGCAGCTCCACAGGGACCCCGGGCTACACCTTC

abundance: once
j_gene: TRBJ1-4
d_gene: TRBD1
v_gene: TRBV29-1
CDR3aa: CSAPGQGTEKLFF
CDR3nt: TGCAGCGCACCGGGACAGGGTACTGAAAAACTGTTTTTT

abundance: .
j_gene: TRBJ2-6
d_gene: TRBD1
v_gene: TRBV15
CDR3aa: CATSRDGTGTAVLTF
CDR3nt: TGTGCCACCAGCAGGGACGGGACAGGGACTGCCGTCCTGACTTTC

abundance: .
j_gene: TRBJ2-7
d_gene: .
v_gene: TRBV5-1
CDR3aa: CASSLTGFKQYF
CDR3nt: TGCGCCAGCAGCTTAACCGGTTTCAAGCAGTACTTC

abundance: .
j_gene: TRBJ1-5
d_gene: .
v_gene: TRBV19
CDR3aa: CASSIIGVNQPQHF
CDR3nt: TGTGCCAGTAGTATAATAGGGGTCAATCAGCCCCAGCATTTT

abundance: few
j_gene: TRBJ2-7
d_gene: .
v_gene: TRBV28
CDR3aa: CASSLWRGGGPYEQYF
CDR3nt: TGTGCCAGCAGTTTATGGAGAGGGGGAGGGCCGTACGAGCAGTACTTC